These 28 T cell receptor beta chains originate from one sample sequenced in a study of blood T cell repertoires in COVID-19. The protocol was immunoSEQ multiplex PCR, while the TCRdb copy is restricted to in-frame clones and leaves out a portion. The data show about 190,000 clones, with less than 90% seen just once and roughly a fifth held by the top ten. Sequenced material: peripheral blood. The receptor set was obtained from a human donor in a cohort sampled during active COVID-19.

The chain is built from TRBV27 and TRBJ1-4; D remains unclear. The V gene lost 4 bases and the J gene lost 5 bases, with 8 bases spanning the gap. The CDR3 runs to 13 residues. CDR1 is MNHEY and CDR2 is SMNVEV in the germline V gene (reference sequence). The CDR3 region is CASSYRENEKLFF. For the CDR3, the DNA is TGTGCCAGCAGTTACAGAGAGAATGAAAAACTGTTTTTT.

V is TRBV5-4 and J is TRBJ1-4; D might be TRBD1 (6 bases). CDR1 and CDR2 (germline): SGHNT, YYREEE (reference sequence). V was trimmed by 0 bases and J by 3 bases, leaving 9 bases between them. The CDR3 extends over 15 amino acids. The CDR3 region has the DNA TGTGCCAGCAGCTTGGACCAGGGGTCTAATGAAAAACTGTTTTTT. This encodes CASSLDQGSNEKLFF.

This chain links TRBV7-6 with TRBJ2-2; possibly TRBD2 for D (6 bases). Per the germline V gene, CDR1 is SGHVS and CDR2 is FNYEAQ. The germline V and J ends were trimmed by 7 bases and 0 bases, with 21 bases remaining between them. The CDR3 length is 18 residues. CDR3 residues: CASNIGPGLRTNTGELFF. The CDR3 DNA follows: TGTGCCAGCAACATAGGGCCGGGACTCCGGACGAACACCGGGGAGCTGTTTTTT.

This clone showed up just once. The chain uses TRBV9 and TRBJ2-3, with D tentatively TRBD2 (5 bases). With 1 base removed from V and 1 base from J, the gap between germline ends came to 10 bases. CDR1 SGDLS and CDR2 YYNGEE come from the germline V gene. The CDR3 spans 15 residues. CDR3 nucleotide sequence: TGTGCCAGCAGCGTACAGTCGCGGGGCACAGATACGCAGTATTTT. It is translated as CASSVQSRGTDTQYF.

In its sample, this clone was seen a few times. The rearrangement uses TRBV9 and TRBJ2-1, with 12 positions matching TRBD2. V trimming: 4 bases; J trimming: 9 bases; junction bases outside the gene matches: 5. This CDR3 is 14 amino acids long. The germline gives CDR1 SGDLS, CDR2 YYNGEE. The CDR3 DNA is TGTGCCAGCAGCCTCATGGGACTAGCGGGTGAGCAGTTCTTC. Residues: CASSLMGLAGEQFF.

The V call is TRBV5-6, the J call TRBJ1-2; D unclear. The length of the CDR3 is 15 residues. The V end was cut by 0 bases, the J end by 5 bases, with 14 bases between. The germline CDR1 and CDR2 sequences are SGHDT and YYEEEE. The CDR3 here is CASSLGQTSGYGYTF. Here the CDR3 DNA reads TGTGCCAGCAGCTTGGGGCAGACATCCGGATATGGCTACACCTTC.

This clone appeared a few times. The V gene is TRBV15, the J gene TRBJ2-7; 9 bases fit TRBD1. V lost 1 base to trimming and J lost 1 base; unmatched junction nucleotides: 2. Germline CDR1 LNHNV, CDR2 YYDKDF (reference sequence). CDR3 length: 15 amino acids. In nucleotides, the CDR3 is TGTGCCACCAGCAGAGCCGGGACAGGGTCCTACGAGCAGTACTTC. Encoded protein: CATSRAGTGSYEQYF.

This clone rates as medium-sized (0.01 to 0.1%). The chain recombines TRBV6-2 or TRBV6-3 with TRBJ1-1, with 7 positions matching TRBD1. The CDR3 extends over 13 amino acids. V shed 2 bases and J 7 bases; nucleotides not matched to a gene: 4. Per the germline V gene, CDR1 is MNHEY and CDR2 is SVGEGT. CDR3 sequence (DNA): TGTGCCAGCAGTTACCCGGCAGGGGGTGAAGCTTTCTTT. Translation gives CASSYPAGGEAFF.

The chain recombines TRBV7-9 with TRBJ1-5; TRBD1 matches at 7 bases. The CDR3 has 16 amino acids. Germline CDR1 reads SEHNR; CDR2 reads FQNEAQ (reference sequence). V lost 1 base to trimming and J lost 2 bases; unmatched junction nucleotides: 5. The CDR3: CASSLGGQHRNQPQHF. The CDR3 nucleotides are TGTGCCAGCAGCTTAGGGGGACAGCATCGCAATCAGCCCCAGCATTTT.

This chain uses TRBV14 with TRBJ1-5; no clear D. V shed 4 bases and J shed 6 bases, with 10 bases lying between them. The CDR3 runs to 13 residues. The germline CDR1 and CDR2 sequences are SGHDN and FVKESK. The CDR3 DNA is TGTGCCAGCAGCCGCTTTGCGGGTCAGCCCCAGCATTTT. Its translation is CASSRFAGQPQHF.

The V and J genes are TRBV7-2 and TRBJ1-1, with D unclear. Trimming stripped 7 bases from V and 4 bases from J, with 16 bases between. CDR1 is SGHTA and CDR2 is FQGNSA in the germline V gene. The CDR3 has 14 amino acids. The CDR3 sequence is CASTPAVVGTEAFF. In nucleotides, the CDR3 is TGTGCCAGCACCCCCGCTGTTGTCGGCACTGAAGCTTTCTTT.

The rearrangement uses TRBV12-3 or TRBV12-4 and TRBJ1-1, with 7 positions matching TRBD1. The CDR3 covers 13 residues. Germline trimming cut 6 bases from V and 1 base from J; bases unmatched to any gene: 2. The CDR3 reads CASRYRGNTEAFF. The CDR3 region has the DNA TGTGCCAGCAGGTACAGGGGGAACACTGAAGCTTTCTTT.

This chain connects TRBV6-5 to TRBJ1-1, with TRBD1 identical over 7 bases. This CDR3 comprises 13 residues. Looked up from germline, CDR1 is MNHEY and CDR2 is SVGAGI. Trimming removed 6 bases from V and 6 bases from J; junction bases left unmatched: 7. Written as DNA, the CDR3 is TGTGCCAGCAGCGACAGGGTAAGATCTGAAGCTTTCTTT. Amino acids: CASSDRVRSEAFF.

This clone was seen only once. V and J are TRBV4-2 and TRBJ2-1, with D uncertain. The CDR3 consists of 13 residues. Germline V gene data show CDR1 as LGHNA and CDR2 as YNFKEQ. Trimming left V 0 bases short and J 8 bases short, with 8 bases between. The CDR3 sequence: CASSQDGFDEQFF. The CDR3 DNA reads TGTGCCAGCAGCCAAGATGGCTTCGATGAGCAGTTCTTC.

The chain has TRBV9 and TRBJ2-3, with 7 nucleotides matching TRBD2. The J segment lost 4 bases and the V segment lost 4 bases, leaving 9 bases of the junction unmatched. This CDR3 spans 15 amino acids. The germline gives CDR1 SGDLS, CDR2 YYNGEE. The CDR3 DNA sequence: TGTGCCAGCAGCCCCCGCGGCGGGAGCCCAGATACGCAGTATTTT. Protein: CASSPRGGSPDTQYF.

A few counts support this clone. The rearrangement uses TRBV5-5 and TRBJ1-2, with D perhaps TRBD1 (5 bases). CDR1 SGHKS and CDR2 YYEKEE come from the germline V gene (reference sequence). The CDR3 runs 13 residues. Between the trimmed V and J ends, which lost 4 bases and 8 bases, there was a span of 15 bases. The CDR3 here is CASSAGTGYGYTF. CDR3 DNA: TGTGCCAGCAGCGCGGGGACTGGTTACGGCTACACCTTC.

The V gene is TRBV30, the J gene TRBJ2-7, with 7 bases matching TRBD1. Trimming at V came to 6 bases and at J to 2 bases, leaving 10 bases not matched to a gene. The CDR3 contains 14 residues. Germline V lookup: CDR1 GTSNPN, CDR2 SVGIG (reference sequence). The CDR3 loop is CACGSRQGTYEQYF. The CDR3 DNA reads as TGTGCCTGTGGGTCCCGACAGGGAACCTACGAGCAGTACTTC.

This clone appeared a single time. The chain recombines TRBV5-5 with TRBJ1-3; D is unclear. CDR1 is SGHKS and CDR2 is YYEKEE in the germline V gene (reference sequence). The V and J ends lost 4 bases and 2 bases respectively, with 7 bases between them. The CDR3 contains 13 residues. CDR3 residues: CASSPGAGNTIYF. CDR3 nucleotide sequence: TGTGCCAGCAGCCCCGGGGCTGGAAACACCATATATTTT.

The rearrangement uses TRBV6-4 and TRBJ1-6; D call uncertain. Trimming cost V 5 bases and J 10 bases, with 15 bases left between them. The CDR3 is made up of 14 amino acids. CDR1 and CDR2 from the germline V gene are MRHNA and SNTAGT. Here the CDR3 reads CASSPRPGESPLHF. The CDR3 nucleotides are TGTGCCAGCAGTCCACGTCCCGGAGAGTCACCCCTCCACTTT.

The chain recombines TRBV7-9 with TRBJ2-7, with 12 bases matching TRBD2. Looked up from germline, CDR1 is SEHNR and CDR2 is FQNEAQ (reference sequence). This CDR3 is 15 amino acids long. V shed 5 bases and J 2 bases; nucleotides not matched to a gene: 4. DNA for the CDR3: TGTGCCAGCAGCCTAGGACTAGCGGGGACCTACGAGCAGTACGTC. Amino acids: CASSLGLAGTYEQYV.

The CDR3 loop is CAISQQDYSTDTQYF. The DNA for the CDR3 is TGTGCCATCAGTCAACAGGACTATAGCACAGATACGCAGTATTTT. The chain carries TRBV10-3 and TRBJ2-3, with D possibly being TRBD2 (6 bases). The CDR3 runs 15 residues. V lost 5 bases and J lost 0, with 12 bases in between. CDR1 and CDR2 from the germline V gene are ENHRY and SYGVKD.

This CDR3 reads CASSQAGGSQPQHF. For the CDR3, the DNA is TGTGCCAGCAGCCAGGCAGGGGGTTCACAGCCCCAGCATTTT. This chain connects TRBV3-1 (or the pseudogene TRBV3-2) to TRBJ1-5, with 7 bases fitting TRBD1. Trimming removed 3 bases from V and 7 bases from J; junction bases left unmatched: 6. The CDR3 sequence is 14 residues long. The germline gives CDR1 LGHDT, CDR2 YNNKEL (reference sequence).

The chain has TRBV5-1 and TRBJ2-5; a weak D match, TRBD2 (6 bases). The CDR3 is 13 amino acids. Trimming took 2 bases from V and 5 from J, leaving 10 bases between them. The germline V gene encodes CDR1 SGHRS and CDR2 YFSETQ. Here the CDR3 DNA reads TGCGCCAGCAGCTTCTCTCGGGGGGAGACCCAGTACTTC. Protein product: CASSFSRGETQYF.

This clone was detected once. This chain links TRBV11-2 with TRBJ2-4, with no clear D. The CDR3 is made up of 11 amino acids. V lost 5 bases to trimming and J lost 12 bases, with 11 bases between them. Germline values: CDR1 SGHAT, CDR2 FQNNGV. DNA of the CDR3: TGTGCCAGCAGCCCTTCAACGGGTCAGTACTTC. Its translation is CASSPSTGQYF.

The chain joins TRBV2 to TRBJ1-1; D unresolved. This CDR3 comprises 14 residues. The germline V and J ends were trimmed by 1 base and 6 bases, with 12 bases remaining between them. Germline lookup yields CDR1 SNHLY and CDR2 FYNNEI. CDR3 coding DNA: TGTGCCAGCAGTGAAGGAGGGATTAGGGCTGAAGCTTTCTTT. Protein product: CASSEGGIRAEAFF. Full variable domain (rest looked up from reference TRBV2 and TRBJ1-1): EPEVTQTPSHQVTQMGQEVILRCVPISNHLYFYWYRQILGQKVEFLVSFYNNEISEKSEIFDDQFSVERPDGSNFTLKIRSTKLEDSAMYFCASSEGGIRAEAFFGQGTRLTVV.

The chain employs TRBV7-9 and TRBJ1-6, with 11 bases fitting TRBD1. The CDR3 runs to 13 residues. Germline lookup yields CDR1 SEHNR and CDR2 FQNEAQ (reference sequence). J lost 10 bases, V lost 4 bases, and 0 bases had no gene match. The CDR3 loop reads CASSWTGGSPLHF. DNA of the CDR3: TGTGCCAGCAGCTGGACAGGGGGCTCACCCCTCCACTTT.

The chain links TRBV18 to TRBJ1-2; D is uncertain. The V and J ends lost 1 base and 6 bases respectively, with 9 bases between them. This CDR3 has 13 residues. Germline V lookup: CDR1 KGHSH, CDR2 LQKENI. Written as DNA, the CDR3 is TGTGCCAGCTCACCACGGCAGTCAGATGGCTACACCTTC. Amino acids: CASSPRQSDGYTF. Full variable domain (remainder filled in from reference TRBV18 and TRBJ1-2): NAGVMQNPRHLVRRRGQEARLRCSPMKGHSHVYWYRQLPEEGLKFMVYLQKENIIDESGMPKERFSAEFPKEGPSILRIQQVVRGDSAAYFCASSPRQSDGYTFGSGTRLTVV.

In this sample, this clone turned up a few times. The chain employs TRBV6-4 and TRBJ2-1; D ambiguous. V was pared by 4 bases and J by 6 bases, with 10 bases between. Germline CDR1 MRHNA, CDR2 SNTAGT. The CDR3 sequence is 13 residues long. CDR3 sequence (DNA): TGTGCCAGCAGTGCACCGCCTAGCAATGAGCAGTTCTTC. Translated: CASSAPPSNEQFF.